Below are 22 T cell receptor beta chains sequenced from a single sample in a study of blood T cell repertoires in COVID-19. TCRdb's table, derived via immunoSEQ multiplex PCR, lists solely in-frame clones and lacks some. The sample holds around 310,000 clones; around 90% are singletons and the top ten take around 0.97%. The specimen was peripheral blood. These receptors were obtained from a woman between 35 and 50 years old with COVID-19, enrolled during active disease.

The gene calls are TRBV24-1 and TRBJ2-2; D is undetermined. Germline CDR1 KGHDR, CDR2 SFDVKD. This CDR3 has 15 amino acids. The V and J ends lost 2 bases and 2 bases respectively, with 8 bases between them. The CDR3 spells CATSDSATNTGELFF. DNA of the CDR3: TGTGCCACCAGTGATTCTGCGACAAACACCGGGGAGCTGTTTTTT.

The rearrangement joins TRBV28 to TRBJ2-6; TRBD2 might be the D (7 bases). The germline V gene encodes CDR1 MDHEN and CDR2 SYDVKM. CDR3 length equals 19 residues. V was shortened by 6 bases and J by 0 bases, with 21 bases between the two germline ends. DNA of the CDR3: TGTGCCAGCAGCGTTACAGGGAGGGGGATCATCTCTGGGGCCAACGTCCTGACTTTC. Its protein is CASSVTGRGIISGANVLTF.

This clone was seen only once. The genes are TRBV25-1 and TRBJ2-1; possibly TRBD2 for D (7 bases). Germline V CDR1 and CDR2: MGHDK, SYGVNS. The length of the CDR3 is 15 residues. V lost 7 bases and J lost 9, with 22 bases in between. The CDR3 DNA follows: TGTGCCAGCACCCCAATGGGGGGGCAGTTCAGTGAGCAGTTCTTC. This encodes CASTPMGGQFSEQFF.

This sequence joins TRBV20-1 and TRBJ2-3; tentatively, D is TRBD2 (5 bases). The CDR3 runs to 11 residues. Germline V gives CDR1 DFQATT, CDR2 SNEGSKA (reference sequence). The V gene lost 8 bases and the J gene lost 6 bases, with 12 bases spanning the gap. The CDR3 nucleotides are TGCAGTAAAGTTCGGGGTGATACGCAGTATTTT. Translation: CSKVRGDTQYF.

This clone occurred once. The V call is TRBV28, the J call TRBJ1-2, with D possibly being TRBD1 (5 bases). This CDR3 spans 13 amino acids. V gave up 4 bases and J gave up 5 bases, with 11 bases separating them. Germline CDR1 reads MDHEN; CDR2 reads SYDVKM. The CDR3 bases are TGTGCCAGCAGTTCCCACGGGGGGTATGGCTACACCTTC. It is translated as CASSSHGGYGYTF.

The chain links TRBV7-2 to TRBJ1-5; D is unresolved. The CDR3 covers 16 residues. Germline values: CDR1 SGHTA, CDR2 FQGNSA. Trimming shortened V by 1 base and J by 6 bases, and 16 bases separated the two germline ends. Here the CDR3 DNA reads TGTGCCAGCAGCTTAGTCAGTTTTAATGATGGTCAGCCCCAGCATTTT. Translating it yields CASSLVSFNDGQPQHF. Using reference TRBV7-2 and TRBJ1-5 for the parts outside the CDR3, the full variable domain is GAGVSQSPSNKVTEKGKDVELRCDPISGHTALYWYRQSLGQGLEFLIYFQGNSAPDKSGLPSDRFSAERTGGSVSTLTIQRTQQEDSAVYLCASSLVSFNDGQPQHFGDGTRLSIL.

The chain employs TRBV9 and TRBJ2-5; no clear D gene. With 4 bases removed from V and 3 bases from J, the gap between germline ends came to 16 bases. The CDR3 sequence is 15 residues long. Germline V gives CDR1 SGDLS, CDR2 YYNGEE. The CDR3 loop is CASSPPGAGKETQYF. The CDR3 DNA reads TGTGCCAGCAGCCCCCCCGGCGCAGGTAAAGAGACCCAGTACTTC.

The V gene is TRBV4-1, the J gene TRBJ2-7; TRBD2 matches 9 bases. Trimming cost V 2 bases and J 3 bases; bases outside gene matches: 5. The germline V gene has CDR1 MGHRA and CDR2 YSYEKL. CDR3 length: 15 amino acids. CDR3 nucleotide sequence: TGCGCCAGCAGCCAACTGACTAGCGGCCTCTACGAGCAGTACTTC. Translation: CASSQLTSGLYEQYF.

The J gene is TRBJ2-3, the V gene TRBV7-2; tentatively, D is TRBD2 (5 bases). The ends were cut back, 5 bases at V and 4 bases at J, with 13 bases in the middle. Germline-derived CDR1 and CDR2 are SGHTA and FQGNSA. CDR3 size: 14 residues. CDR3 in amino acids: CASSPNLAPDTQYF. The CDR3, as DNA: TGTGCCAGCAGCCCAAATCTAGCTCCAGATACGCAGTATTTT. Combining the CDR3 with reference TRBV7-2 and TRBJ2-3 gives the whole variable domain GAGVSQSPSNKVTEKGKDVELRCDPISGHTALYWYRQSLGQGLEFLIYFQGNSAPDKSGLPSDRFSAERTGGSVSTLTIQRTQQEDSAVYLCASSPNLAPDTQYFGPGTRLTVL.

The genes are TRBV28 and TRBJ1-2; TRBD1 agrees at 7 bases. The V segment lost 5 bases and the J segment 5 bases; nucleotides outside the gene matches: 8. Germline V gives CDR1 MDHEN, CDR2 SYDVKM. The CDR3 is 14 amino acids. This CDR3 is CASSRNDRVYGYTF. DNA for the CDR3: TGTGCCAGCAGTCGAAACGACAGGGTATATGGCTACACCTTC.

The CDR3 loop is CASGGQMENTIYF. Written as DNA, the CDR3 is TGTGCTAGTGGGGGACAGATGGAAAACACCATATATTTT. This chain uses TRBV12-5 with TRBJ1-3, with 7 bases identical to TRBD1. CDR3 length: 13 amino acids. J lost 6 bases, V lost 6 bases, and 5 bases had no gene match. The germline CDR1 and CDR2 sequences are LGHNT and FRNRAP.

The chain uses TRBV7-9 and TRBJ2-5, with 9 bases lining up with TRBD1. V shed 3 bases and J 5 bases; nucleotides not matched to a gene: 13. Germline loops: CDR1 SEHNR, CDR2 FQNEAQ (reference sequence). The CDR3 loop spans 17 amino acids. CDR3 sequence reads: CASSLIDRGNFWETQYF. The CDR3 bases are TGTGCCAGCAGCTTGATTGACAGGGGGAATTTCTGGGAGACCCAGTACTTC. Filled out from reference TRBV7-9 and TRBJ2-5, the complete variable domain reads DTGVSQNPRHKITKRGQNVTFRCDPISEHNRLYWYRQTLGQGPEFLTYFQNEAQLEKSRLLSDRFSAERPKGSFSTLEIQRTEQGDSAMYLCASSLIDRGNFWETQYFGPGTRLLVL.

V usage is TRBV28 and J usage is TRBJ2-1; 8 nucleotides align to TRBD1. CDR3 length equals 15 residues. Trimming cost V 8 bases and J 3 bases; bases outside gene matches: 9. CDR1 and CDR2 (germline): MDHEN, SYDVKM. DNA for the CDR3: TGTGCCAGCTGGGGCCAAGACAGGGGCTACAATGAGCAGTTCTTC. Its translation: CASWGQDRGYNEQFF.

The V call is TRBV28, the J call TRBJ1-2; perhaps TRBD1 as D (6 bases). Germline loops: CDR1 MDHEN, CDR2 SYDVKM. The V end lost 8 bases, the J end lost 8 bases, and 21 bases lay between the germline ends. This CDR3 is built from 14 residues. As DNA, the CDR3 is TGTGCCAGCGCCGGGGGGGGCGCAAGTGTGGGCTACACCTTC. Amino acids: CASAGGGASVGYTF.

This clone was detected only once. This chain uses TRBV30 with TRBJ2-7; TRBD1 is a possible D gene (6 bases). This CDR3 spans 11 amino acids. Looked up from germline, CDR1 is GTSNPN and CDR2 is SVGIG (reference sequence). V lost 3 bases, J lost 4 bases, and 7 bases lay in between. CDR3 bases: TGTGCCTGGAGCCAGGGGTACGAGCAGTACTTC. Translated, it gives CAWSQGYEQYF. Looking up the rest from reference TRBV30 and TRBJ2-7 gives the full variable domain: SQTIHQWPATLVQPVGSPLSLECTVEGTSNPNLYWYRQAAGRGLQLLFYSVGIGQISSEVPQNLSASRPQDRQFILSSKKLLLSDSGFYLCAWSQGYEQYFGPGTRLTVT.

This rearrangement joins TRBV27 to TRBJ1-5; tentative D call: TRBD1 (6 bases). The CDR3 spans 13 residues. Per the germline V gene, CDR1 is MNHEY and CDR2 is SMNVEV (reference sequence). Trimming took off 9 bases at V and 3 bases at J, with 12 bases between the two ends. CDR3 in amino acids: CASRGQHNQPQHF. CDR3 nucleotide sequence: TGTGCCAGTCGTGGACAGCACAATCAGCCCCAGCATTTT.

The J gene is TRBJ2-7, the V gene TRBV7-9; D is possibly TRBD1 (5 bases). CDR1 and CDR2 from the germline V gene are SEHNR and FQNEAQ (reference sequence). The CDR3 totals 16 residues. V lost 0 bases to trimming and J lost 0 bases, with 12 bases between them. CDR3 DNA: TGTGCCAGCAGCTTAGCGGAGACAGTAAACTCCTACGAGCAGTACTTC. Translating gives CASSLAETVNSYEQYF.

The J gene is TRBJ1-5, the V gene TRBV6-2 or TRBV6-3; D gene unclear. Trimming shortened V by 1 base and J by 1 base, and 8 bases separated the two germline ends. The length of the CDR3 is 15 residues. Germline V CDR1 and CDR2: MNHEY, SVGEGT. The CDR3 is CASSYLGGSNQPQHF. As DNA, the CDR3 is TGTGCCAGCAGTTACTTAGGAGGGAGCAATCAGCCCCAGCATTTT.

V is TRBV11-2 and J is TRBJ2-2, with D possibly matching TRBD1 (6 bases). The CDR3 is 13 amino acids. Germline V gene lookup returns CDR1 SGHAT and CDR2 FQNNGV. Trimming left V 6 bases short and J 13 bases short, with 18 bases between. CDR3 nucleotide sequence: TGTGCCAGCAGACTCCTCACAGGGTTGTGGCTGTTTTTT. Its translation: CASRLLTGLWLFF.

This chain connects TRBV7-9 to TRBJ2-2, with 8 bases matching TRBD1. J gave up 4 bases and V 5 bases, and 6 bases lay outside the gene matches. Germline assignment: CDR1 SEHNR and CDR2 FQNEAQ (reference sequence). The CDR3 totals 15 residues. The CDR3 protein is CASSGYRGVTGELFF. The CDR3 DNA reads TGTGCCAGCAGCGGCTACAGGGGGGTCACCGGGGAGCTGTTTTTT.

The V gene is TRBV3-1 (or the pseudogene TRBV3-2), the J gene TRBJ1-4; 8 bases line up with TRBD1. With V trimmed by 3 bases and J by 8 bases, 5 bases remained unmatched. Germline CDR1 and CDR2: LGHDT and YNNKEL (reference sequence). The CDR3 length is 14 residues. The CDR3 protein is CASSQGAGGEKLFF. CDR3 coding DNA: TGTGCCAGCAGCCAGGGGGCAGGGGGCGAAAAACTGTTTTTT.

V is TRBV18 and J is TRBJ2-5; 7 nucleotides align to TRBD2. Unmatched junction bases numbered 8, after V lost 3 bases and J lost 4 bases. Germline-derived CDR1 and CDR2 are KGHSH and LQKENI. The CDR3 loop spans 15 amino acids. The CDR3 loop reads CASSPFSGIGETQYF. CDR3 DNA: TGTGCCAGCTCACCGTTCAGCGGGATAGGAGAGACCCAGTACTTC.